This paragraph reports one TCR beta chain. Ranging in age from about 6 to 95, the donors were healthy Caucasian individuals from Russia. A second PCR of 7 to 11 cycles used a sample-barcoded 5' primer and a J-beta primer mix. TCRdb re-called the 5' RACE reads through MiXCR, storing one row per CDR3 protein. The sample yields some 1.7 million distinct CDR3 sequences, roughly 27% seen once. The sample belongs to a study of blood T cells in healthy people across ages. CDR3 length: 14 residues. V was cut by 2 bases and J by 8 bases, with 12 bases left in between. Sequenced material: blood. This clonotype was sampled from a woman in her 30s in good health. The V call is TRBV12-3 or TRBV12-4, the J call TRBJ1-4; D perhaps matches TRBD1 (5 bases). The CDR3 reads CASSLMGLREKLFF. The DNA for the CDR3 is TGTGCCAGCAGTTTAATGGGGCTTCGAGAAAAACTGTTTTTT.